A selection of T cell receptor beta chains follows, all from one sample in a study of resident and recirculating memory T cells in vitiligo. TCRdb keeps only in-frame clones here, not all; method: immunoSEQ multiplex PCR. The profile shows around 70,000 clones, approximately 90% of them singletons. Sequencing was performed on blood. These receptors came from a male donor with vitiligo. The CDR3 runs from the conserved cysteine through the conserved F or W. A D gene is named only where the DNA matches it firmly. A clone size is listed for some rows: how often the clone was seen (once, few, many), or a class if it is expanded.

d_call: NA; j_call: TRBJ1-1; v_call: TRBV6-1; clone_size: NA; cdr3_nt: TGTGCCACCGACAGGCTGAACACTGAAGCTTTCTTT; cdr3_aa: CATDRLNTEAFF
d_call: NA; j_call: TRBJ1-5; v_call: TRBV6-5; clone_size: few; cdr3_nt: TGTGCCAGCAGTTCGGGAAGACGGAACAATCAGCCCCAGCATTTT; cdr3_aa: CASSSGRRNNQPQHF
d_call: TRBD1; j_call: TRBJ1-6; v_call: TRBV5-1; clone_size: NA; cdr3_nt: TGCGCCAGCAGCTTGGCCTCGTCGGGACAGGGGGCTAATTCACCCCTCCACTTT; cdr3_aa: CASSLASSGQGANSPLHF
d_call: TRBD2; j_call: TRBJ2-3; v_call: TRBV7-6; clone_size: NA; cdr3_nt: TGTGCCAGCAGCTTACGGCTAGCGGGGGGGCGAGATACGCAGTATTTT; cdr3_aa: CASSLRLAGGRDTQYF
d_call: TRBD1; j_call: TRBJ1-6; v_call: TRBV4-3; clone_size: NA; cdr3_nt: TGCGCCAGCAGCCCCCGAGACAGGGGGATTTCACCCCTCCACTTT; cdr3_aa: CASSPRDRGISPLHF
d_call: TRBD1; j_call: TRBJ2-3; v_call: TRBV19; clone_size: NA; cdr3_nt: TGTGCCAGTAGTACCCCCCCGGCAGGGGGCAGGATAGATACGCAGTATTTT; cdr3_aa: CASSTPPAGGRIDTQYF
d_call: TRBD2; j_call: TRBJ2-5; v_call: TRBV18; clone_size: NA; cdr3_nt: TGTGCCAGCTCACTATTGAAACTAGCGGGGGTTCGAGAGACCCAGTACTTC; cdr3_aa: CASSLLKLAGVRETQYF
d_call: TRBD1; j_call: TRBJ2-3; v_call: TRBV5-3; clone_size: NA; cdr3_nt: TGTGCCAGAAGCCCGGGACAGGGGTGGATAGCTGGGACAGATACGCAGTATTTT; cdr3_aa: CARSPGQGWIAGTDTQYF
d_call: NA; j_call: TRBJ2-3; v_call: TRBV7-9; clone_size: NA; cdr3_nt: TGTGCCAGCAGCTACACCGGGACAAGATTACTAGGGCGGTCAGATACGCAGTATTTT; cdr3_aa: CASSYTGTRLLGRSDTQYF
d_call: TRBD1; j_call: TRBJ1-2; v_call: TRBV18; clone_size: NA; cdr3_nt: TGTGCCAGCTCACCCACGACCGGACAGGGGGTAGGCTATGGCTACACCTTC; cdr3_aa: CASSPTTGQGVGYGYTF
d_call: TRBD1; j_call: TRBJ2-3; v_call: TRBV7-8; clone_size: NA; cdr3_nt: TGTGCCAGCAGCTTAACAGGGGCGACTAGCACAGATACGCAGTATTTT; cdr3_aa: CASSLTGATSTDTQYF
d_call: NA; j_call: TRBJ2-5; v_call: TRBV4-2; clone_size: once; cdr3_nt: TGTGCCAGCAGCCAAGAAATTGGCGGGGGCGAGACCCAGTACTTC; cdr3_aa: CASSQEIGGGETQYF
d_call: NA; j_call: TRBJ2-1; v_call: TRBV5-6; clone_size: NA; cdr3_nt: TGTGCCAGCAGCTTGAGACAGAGCTCCTACAATGAGCAGTTCTTC; cdr3_aa: CASSLRQSSYNEQFF
d_call: NA; j_call: TRBJ2-1; v_call: TRBV7-2; clone_size: NA; cdr3_nt: TGTGCCAGCAGCGCGGGACGGGACAATGAGCAGTTCTTC; cdr3_aa: CASSAGRDNEQFF
d_call: NA; j_call: TRBJ1-1; v_call: TRBV11-1; clone_size: NA; cdr3_nt: TGTGCCAGCAGCTCCGGACATTTAGAAGCTTTCTTT; cdr3_aa: CASSSGHLEAFF
d_call: NA; j_call: TRBJ2-7; v_call: TRBV4-1; clone_size: NA; cdr3_nt: TGCGCCAGCAGCCCGCGGGGGCAGGGTGAGTCCTACGAGCAGTACTTC; cdr3_aa: CASSPRGQGESYEQYF
d_call: TRBD1; j_call: TRBJ2-3; v_call: TRBV5-6; clone_size: NA; cdr3_nt: TGTGCCAGCAGTTCTGACAGGGCTACGCAGTATTTT; cdr3_aa: CASSSDRATQYF
d_call: TRBD2; j_call: TRBJ2-3; v_call: TRBV6-1; clone_size: NA; cdr3_nt: TGTGCCAGCAGTGATAGCGGGGCAGATACGCAGTATTTT; cdr3_aa: CASSDSGADTQYF
d_call: NA; j_call: TRBJ2-2; v_call: TRBV27; clone_size: NA; cdr3_nt: TGTGCCAGCAGGGACCCAGGGGCGACGAACACCGGGGAGCTGTTTTTT; cdr3_aa: CASRDPGATNTGELFF
d_call: NA; j_call: TRBJ1-1; v_call: TRBV21-1; clone_size: NA; cdr3_nt: TGTGCCAGCAGCAAAGAAGCTGGGGCAGGTACTGGGGTATCGAAAACTGAAGCTTTCTTT; cdr3_aa: CASSKEAGAGTGVSKTEAFF
d_call: NA; j_call: TRBJ2-7; v_call: TRBV5-1; clone_size: NA; cdr3_nt: TGCGCCAGCAGCTTCCAGGGAAGCGTCCTCGAGCAGTACTTC; cdr3_aa: CASSFQGSVLEQYF
d_call: TRBD2; j_call: TRBJ2-5; v_call: TRBV29-1; clone_size: NA; cdr3_nt: TGCAGCGTTAGCCCCGTGGTAGCGGGGGTAGAGACCCAGTACTTC; cdr3_aa: CSVSPVVAGVETQYF
d_call: NA; j_call: TRBJ1-6; v_call: TRBV19; clone_size: NA; cdr3_nt: TGTGCCAGTACGTTTGGGGGGTCTTCACCCCTCCACTTT; cdr3_aa: CASTFGGSSPLHF
d_call: TRBD1; j_call: TRBJ1-2; v_call: TRBV29-1; clone_size: NA; cdr3_nt: TGCAGCGCCCGGGACAGAAATGGCTACACCTTC; cdr3_aa: CSARDRNGYTF